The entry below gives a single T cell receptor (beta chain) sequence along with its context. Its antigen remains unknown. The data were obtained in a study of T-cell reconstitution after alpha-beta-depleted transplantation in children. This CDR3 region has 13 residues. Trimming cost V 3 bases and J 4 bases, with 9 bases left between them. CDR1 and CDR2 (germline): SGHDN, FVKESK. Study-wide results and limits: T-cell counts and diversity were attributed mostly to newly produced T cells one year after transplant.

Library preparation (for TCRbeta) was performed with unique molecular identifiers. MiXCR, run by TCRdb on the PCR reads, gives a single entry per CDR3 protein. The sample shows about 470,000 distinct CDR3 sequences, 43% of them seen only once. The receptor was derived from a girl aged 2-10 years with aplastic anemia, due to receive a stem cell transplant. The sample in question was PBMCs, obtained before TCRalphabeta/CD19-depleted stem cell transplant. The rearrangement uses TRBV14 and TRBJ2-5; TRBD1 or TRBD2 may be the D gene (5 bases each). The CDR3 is CASSHTGGETQYF. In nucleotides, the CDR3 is TGTGCCAGCAGCCACACTGGGGGAGAGACCCAGTACTTC.